This T cell receptor (beta chain) appears in the sequencing data of a study of control samples from healthy donors and cancer patients. TCRdb keeps only in-frame clones here, not all; method: immunoSEQ multiplex PCR. The sample holds approximately 110,000 clones; just over 90% are singletons and the top ten take 3.5% to 4.5%. Concerning this clone itself: Other DNA variants within this sample encode the same CDR3.

CDR3 length: 15 residues. Germline CDR1 SGDLS, CDR2 YYNGEE. Trimming took 0 bases from V and 7 from J, leaving 16 bases between them. The rearrangement links TRBV9 to TRBJ1-2, with D possibly being TRBD1 (6 bases). The clonotype originates from a human donor in good health. The donor label of this sample is uncertain. What was sequenced was blood. This CDR3 reads CASSVDLGGQGGYTF. In DNA, the CDR3 is TGTGCCAGCAGCGTAGATTTAGGGGGGCAGGGTGGCTACACCTTC.